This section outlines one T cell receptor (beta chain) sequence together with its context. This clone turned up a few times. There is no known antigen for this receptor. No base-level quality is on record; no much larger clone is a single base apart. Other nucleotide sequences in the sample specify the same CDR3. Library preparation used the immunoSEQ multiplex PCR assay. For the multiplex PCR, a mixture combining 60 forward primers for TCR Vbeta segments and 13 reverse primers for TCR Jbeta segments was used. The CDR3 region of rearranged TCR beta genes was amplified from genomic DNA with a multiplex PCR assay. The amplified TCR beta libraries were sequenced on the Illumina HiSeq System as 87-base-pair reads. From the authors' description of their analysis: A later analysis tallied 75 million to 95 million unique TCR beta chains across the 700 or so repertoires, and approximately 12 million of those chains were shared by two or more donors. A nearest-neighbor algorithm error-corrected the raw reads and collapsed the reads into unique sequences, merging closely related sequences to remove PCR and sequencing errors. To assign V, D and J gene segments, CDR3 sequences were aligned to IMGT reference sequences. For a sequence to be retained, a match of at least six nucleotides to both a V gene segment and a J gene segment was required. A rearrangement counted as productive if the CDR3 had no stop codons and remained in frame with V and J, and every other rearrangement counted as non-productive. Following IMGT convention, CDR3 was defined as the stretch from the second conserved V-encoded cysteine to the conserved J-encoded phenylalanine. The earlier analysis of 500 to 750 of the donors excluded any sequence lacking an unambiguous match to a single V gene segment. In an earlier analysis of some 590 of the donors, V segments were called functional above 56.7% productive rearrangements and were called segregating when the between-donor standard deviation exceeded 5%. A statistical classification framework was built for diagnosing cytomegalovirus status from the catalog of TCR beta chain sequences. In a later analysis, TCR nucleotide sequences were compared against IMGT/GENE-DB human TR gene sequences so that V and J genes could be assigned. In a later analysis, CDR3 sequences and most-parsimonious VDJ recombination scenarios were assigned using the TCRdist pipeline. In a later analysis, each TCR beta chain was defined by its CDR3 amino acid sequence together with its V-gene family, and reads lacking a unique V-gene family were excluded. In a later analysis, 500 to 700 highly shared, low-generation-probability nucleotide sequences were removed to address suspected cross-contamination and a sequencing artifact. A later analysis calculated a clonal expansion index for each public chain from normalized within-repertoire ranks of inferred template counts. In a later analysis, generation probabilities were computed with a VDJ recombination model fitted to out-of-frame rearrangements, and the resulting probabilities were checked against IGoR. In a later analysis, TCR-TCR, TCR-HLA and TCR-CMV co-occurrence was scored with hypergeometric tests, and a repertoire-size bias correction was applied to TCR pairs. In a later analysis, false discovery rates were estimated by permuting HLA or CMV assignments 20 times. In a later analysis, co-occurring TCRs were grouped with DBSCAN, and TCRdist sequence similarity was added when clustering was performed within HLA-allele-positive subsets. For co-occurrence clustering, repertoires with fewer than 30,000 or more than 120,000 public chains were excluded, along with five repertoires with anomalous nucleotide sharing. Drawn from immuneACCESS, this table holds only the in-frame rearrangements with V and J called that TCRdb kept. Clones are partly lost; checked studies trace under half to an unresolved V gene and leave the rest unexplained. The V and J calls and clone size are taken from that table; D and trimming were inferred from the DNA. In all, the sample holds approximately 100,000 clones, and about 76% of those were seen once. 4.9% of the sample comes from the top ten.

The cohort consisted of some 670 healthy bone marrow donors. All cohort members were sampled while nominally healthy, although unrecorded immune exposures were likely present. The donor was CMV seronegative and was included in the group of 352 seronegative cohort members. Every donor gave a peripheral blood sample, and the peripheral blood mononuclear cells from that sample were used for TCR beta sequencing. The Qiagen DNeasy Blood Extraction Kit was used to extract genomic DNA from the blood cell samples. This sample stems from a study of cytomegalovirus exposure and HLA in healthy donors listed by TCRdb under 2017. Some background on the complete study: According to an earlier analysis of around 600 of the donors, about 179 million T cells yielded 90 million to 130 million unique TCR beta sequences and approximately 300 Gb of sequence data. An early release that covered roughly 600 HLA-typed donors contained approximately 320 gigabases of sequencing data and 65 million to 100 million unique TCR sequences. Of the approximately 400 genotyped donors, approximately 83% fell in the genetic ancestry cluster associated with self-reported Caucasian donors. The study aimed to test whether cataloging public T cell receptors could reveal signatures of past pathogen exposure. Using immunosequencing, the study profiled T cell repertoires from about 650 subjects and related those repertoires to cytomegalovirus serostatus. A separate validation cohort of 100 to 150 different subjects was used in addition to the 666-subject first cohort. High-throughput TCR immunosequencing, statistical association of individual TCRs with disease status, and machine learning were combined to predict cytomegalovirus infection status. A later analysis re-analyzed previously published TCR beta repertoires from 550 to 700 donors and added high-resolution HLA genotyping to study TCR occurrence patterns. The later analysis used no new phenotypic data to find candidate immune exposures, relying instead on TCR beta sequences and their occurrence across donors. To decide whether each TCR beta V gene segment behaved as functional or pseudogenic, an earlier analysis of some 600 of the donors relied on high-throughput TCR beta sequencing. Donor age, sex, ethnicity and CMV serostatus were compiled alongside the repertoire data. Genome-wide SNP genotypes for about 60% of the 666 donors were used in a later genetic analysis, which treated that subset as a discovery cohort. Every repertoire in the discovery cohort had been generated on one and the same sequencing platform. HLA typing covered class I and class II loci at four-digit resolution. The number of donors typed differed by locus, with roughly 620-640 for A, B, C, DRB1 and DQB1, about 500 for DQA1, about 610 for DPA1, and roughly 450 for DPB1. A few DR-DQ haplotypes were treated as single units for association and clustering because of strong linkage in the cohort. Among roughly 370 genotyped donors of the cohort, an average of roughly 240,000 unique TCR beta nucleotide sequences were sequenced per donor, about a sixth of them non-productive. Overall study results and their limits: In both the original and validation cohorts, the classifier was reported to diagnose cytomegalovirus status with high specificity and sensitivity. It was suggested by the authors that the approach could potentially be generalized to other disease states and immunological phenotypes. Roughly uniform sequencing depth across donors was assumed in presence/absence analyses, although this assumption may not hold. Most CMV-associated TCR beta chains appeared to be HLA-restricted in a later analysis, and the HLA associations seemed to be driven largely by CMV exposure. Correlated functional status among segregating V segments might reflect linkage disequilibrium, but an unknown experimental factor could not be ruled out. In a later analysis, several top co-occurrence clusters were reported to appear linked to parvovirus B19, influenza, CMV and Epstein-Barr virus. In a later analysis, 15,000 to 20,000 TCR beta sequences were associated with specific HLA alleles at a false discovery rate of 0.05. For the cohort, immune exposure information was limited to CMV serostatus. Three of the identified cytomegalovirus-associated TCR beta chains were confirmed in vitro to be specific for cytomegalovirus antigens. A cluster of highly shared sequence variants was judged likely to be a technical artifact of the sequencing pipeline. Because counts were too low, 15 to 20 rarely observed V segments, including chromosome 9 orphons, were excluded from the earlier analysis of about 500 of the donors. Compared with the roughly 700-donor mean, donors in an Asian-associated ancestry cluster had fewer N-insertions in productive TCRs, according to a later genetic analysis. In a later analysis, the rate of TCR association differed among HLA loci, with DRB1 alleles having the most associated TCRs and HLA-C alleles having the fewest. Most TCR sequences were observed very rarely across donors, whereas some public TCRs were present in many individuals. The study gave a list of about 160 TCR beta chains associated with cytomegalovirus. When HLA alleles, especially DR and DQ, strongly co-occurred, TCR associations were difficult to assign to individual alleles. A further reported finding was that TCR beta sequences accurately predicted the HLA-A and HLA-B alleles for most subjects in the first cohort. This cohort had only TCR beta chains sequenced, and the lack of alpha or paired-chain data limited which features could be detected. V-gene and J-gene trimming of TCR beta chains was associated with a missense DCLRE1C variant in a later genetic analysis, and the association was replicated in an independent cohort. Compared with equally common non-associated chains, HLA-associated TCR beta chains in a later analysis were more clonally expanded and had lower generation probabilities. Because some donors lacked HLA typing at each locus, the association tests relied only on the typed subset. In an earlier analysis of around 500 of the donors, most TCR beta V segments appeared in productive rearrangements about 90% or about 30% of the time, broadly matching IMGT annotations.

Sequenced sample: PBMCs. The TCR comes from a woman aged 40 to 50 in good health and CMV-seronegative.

For the CDR3, the sequence is CASSEARVRGNSPLHF. The nucleotide sequence reads TGTGCCAGCAGTGAAGCGCGGGTCAGGGGGAATTCACCCCTCCACTTT. The chain is assembled from TRBV2 and TRBJ1-6, with 7 bases matching TRBD1. The CDR3, cysteine through phenylalanine, is 16 amino acids long. Of all the DNA, just the CDR3 is kept, 48 bases in frame from base 1. For CDR1 and CDR2, the germline V gene lists SNHLY and FYNNEI. After removal of 0 bases from V and 7 bases from J, the junction retains 6 bases not matched to a gene. When the CDR3 is completed using the reference TRBV2 and TRBJ1-6 genes on either side, the full variable domain is EPEVTQTPSHQVTQMGQEVILRCVPISNHLYFYWYRQILGQKVEFLVSFYNNEISEKSEIFDDQFSVERPDGSNFTLKIRSTKLEDSAMYFCASSEARVRGNSPLHFGNGTRLTVT.